Presented here are 25 T cell receptor beta chains from one specimen sequenced in a study of T cells after yellow fever vaccination. MiXCR was run by TCRdb on the 5' RACE reads, yielding one entry per CDR3 protein. The sample records roughly 65,000 distinct CDR3 sequences, 5.9% being singletons. Here the sequenced sample was CD4+ T cells sorted from PBMCs, taken more than 14 days after the first yellow fever vaccination. The source of these receptors is a man between 18 and 35 years old who received the YFV17D yellow fever vaccine.

Points on this clonotype: This clone may be a read error of a much larger clone one base away. The chain recombines TRBV7-9 with TRBJ2-6, with D perhaps TRBD1 (5 bases). Germline assignment: CDR1 SEHNR and CDR2 FQNEAQ (reference sequence). The CDR3 consists of 14 residues. The germline V and J ends were trimmed by 5 bases and 4 bases, with 9 bases remaining between them. The CDR3 reads CASSITGGANVLTF. CDR3 nucleotides: TGTGCCAGCAGCATAACAGGAGGGGCCAACGTCCTGACTTTC. The whole variable domain, remainder taken from reference TRBV7-9 and TRBJ2-6, is DTGVSQNPRHKITKRGQNVTFRCDPISEHNRLYWYRQTLGQGPEFLTYFQNEAQLEKSRLLSDRFSAERPKGSFSTLEIQRTEQGDSAMYLCASSITGGANVLTFGAGSRLTVL.

This clonotype was recorded at least ten times. The rearrangement joins TRBV12-3 or TRBV12-4 to TRBJ1-2; TRBD1 matches at 7 bases. V was pared by 4 bases and J by 7 bases, with 6 bases of the junction left unmatched. This CDR3 spans 13 amino acids. Here the CDR3 DNA reads TGTGCCAGCAGTTCGACAGGGATCTCTGGCTACACCTTC. Translation gives CASSSTGISGYTF.

This clonotype was seen at least ten times. This chain links TRBV6-5 with TRBJ1-6, with a possible D match to TRBD1 (5 bases). V dropped 3 bases and J dropped 8 bases, with 11 bases sitting between them. The CDR3 totals 14 residues. Germline loops: CDR1 MNHEY, CDR2 SVGAGI. The CDR3 coding sequence is TGTGCCAGCAGTTATTGGGACGGGGATTCACCCCTCCACTTT. This encodes CASSYWDGDSPLHF.

A note on this clonotype: A read error may be the cause here, since a much bigger clone is one base away. The chain combines TRBV6-5 with TRBJ2-3, with D unclear. Trimming took 2 bases from V and 10 from J, leaving 16 bases between them. CDR3 length: 14 residues. CDR1 is MNHEY, CDR2 SVGAGI, per germline. The CDR3 spells CASSYRPWSYPQYF. The CDR3 DNA sequence: TGTGCCAGCAGTTACCGTCCCTGGTCCTATCCGCAGTATTTT.

This clonotype was detected many times. V is TRBV7-2 and J is TRBJ2-3; TRBD1 matches at 8 bases. The ends lost 2 bases at V and 2 bases at J; junction bases unmatched: 3. Looked up from germline, CDR1 is SGHTA and CDR2 is FQGNSA. The CDR3 consists of 15 residues. For the CDR3, the DNA is TGTGCCAGCAGCTTATACAGGGGGAACACAGATACGCAGTATTTT. It is translated as CASSLYRGNTDTQYF. The complete variable domain, with remaining parts taken from reference TRBV7-2 and TRBJ2-3, reads GAGVSQSPSNKVTEKGKDVELRCDPISGHTALYWYRQSLGQGLEFLIYFQGNSAPDKSGLPSDRFSAERTGGSVSTLTIQRTQQEDSAVYLCASSLYRGNTDTQYFGPGTRLTVL.

This clonotype was observed at least ten times. The rearrangement joins TRBV4-2 to TRBJ1-3, with D uncertain. In germline, CDR1 is LGHNA, CDR2 YNFKEQ. V gave up 2 bases and J gave up 0 bases, with 5 bases separating them. CDR3 length equals 14 residues. In nucleotides, the CDR3 is TGTGCCAGCAGCCAACCCAACTCTGGAAACACCATATATTTT. This codes for CASSQPNSGNTIYF.

This clonotype was detected ten times or more. The chain links TRBV5-1 to TRBJ2-5, with a tentative D call TRBD2 (7 bases). Trimming removed 0 bases from V and 2 bases from J, with 14 bases in between. The CDR3 length is 16 residues. The germline CDR1 and CDR2 sequences are SGHRS and YFSETQ. The CDR3 DNA follows: TGCGCCAGCAGCTTGGCCGGGGGGCGATTGCAAGAGACCCAGTACTTC. It encodes CASSLAGGRLQETQYF.

This clonotype was detected ten times or more. The chain carries TRBV20-1 and TRBJ2-2; D is perhaps TRBD1 or TRBD2 (5 bases each). V lost 4 bases to trimming and J lost 0 bases, with 9 bases between them. CDR1 is DFQATT, CDR2 SNEGSKA, per germline (reference sequence). There are 14 residues in the CDR3. The CDR3 DNA follows: TGCAGTGCTACCGGGACGACGAACACCGGGGAGCTGTTTTTT. It translates to CSATGTTNTGELFF.

The sample holds many counts of this clonotype. The chain is built from TRBV7-2 and TRBJ2-5, with D perhaps given as TRBD1 or TRBD2 (5 bases each). Germline CDR1 SGHTA, CDR2 FQGNSA. V lost 0 bases and J lost 3, with 8 bases in between. This CDR3 has 14 residues. For the CDR3, the DNA is TGTGCCAGCAGCTTAGCGGGGACGGAAGAGACCCAGTACTTC. Its protein is CASSLAGTEETQYF.

This clonotype was counted ten times or more. The rearrangement joins TRBV20-1 to TRBJ1-3; 8 bases fit TRBD1. The CDR3 runs to 14 residues. Germline loops: CDR1 DFQATT, CDR2 SNEGSKA (reference sequence). The trim removed 6 bases at V and 4 bases at J, leaving 8 bases unmatched. DNA for the CDR3: TGCAGTGCCCCTGACAGGGGCTCCGGAAACACCATATATTTT. This encodes CSAPDRGSGNTIYF.

This clonotype was counted many times. The CDR3 coding sequence is TGCGCCAGCAGCTCTCTGGGGGGCACCACTGAAGCTTTCTTT. As protein: CASSSLGGTTEAFF. The chain uses TRBV4-3 and TRBJ1-1, with D perhaps matching TRBD1 (6 bases). CDR1 and CDR2 from the germline V gene are LGHNA and YSLEER. The CDR3 extends over 14 amino acids. Trimming took 5 bases from V and 4 from J, leaving 14 bases between them.

This clonotype was detected many times. The V and J genes are TRBV7-8 and TRBJ2-3, with 8 positions matching TRBD2. V lost 5 bases to trimming and J lost 5 bases; unmatched junction nucleotides: 6. The CDR3 has 14 residues. The germline CDR1 and CDR2 sequences are SGHVS and FQNEAQ. In DNA form, the CDR3 reads TGTGCCAGCAGCACCCGGGGGGGCCGAGATACGCAGTATTTT. As protein: CASSTRGGRDTQYF. Based on the CDR3 plus reference TRBV7-8 and TRBJ2-3, the full variable domain is GAGVSQSPRYKVAKRGQDVALRCDPISGHVSLFWYQQALGQGPEFLTYFQNEAQLDKSGLPSDRFFAERPEGSVSTLKIQRTQQEDSAVYLCASSTRGGRDTQYFGPGTRLTVL.

This clonotype was counted many times. V gene TRBV19 combines with J gene TRBJ2-3; possibly TRBD1 or TRBD2 for D (5 bases each). V dropped 5 bases and J dropped 4 bases, with 16 bases sitting between them. The CDR3 consists of 15 residues. Germline CDR1 reads LNHDA; CDR2 reads SQIVND (reference sequence). The CDR3 nucleotides read TGTGCCAGTAGTCCGGGACGTCAAGTAGCAGATACGCAGTATTTT. Protein sequence: CASSPGRQVADTQYF.

This clonotype has a single count. This may stem from a read error, because a much larger clone lies one nucleotide away. The chain joins TRBV5-1 to TRBJ1-1; tentatively, D is TRBD1 (5 bases). The CDR3 covers 14 residues. Germline V gives CDR1 SGHRS, CDR2 YFSETQ. The CDR3 sequence: CTSSLGRGTAEAFF. As DNA, the CDR3 is TGCACCAGCAGCTTGGGTCGGGGGACGGCTGAAGCTTTCTTT. The full variable domain, with the rest looked up from reference TRBV5-1 and TRBJ1-1, is KAGVTQTPRYLIKTRGQQVTLSCSPISGHRSVSWYQQTPGQGLQFLFEYFSETQRNKGNFPGRFSGRQFSNSRSEMNVSTLELGDSALYLCTSSLGRGTAEAFFGQGTRLTVV.

Ten or more counts support this clonotype. The chain links TRBV6-1 to TRBJ2-7, with D possibly being TRBD1 (5 bases). With 6 bases removed from V and 1 base from J, the gap between germline ends came to 13 bases. The CDR3 sequence is 14 residues long. CDR1 is MNHNS, CDR2 SASEGT, per germline. The CDR3 DNA follows: TGTGCCAGCAGGTCCCACAGGATTTCCTACGAGCAGTACGTC. Translating gives CASRSHRISYEQYV.

Ten or more counts support this clonotype. For the CDR3, the DNA is TGTGCCAGCAGCTACGGACCGACGCCAAACATTCAGTACTTC. It translates to CASSYGPTPNIQYF. This rearrangement joins TRBV27 to TRBJ2-4, with D hard to call. The CDR3 is 14 amino acids. V lost 6 bases, J lost 6 bases, and 15 bases lay in between. Germline V gives CDR1 MNHEY, CDR2 SMNVEV (reference sequence).

At least ten counts were recorded for this clonotype. The rearrangement links TRBV20-1 to TRBJ1-6, with TRBD1 as a possible D gene (5 bases). V was pared by 3 bases and J by 3 bases, with 9 bases between. Germline CDR1 DFQATT, CDR2 SNEGSKA (reference sequence). The CDR3 has 14 residues. For the CDR3, the DNA is TGCAGTGCTAGTGCAGGGAACTATAATTCACCCCTCCACTTT. Its protein product is CSASAGNYNSPLHF.

This clonotype appeared once. The chain is built from TRBV10-3 and TRBJ2-7; TRBD2 agrees at 11 bases. The V gene's germline CDR1 is ENHRY and CDR2 SYGVKD. This CDR3 has 16 amino acids. The V and J ends lost 2 bases and 2 bases, in that order; junction bases with no gene match: 5. The CDR3 region is CAISEGSTSGAYEQYF. CDR3 bases: TGTGCCATCAGTGAGGGGTCGACTAGCGGGGCCTACGAGCAGTACTTC.

This clonotype has at least ten counts. V gene TRBV5-1 combines with J gene TRBJ1-6; no clear D. The germline gives CDR1 SGHRS, CDR2 YFSETQ. Trimming stripped 0 bases from V and 5 bases from J, with 12 bases between. The CDR3 is 16 residues long. The CDR3 is CASSLAGPENNSPLHF. The DNA of the CDR3 is TGCGCCAGCAGCTTGGCCGGTCCAGAAAATAATTCACCCCTCCACTTT.

This clonotype has at least ten counts. This chain joins TRBV11-1 and TRBJ2-7, with unresolved D. The CDR3 spans 13 residues. V lost 1 base and J 3 bases, leaving 7 bases between the germline ends. Germline V gene lookup returns CDR1 SGHAT and CDR2 FQDESV (reference sequence). The CDR3 DNA follows: TGTGCCAGCAGCTTAGAACCCAACTACGAGCAGTACTTC. This encodes CASSLEPNYEQYF.

This clonotype appeared a few times. This chain connects TRBV7-2 to TRBJ2-3; 9 bases are shared with TRBD2. The CDR3 length is 15 residues. Trimming took 1 base from V and 3 from J; bases not matched to a gene: 2. CDR1 is SGHTA and CDR2 is FQGNSA in the germline V gene. CDR3 nucleotide sequence: TGTGCCAGCAGCTTAGTCCTAGCGGGAACAGATACGCAGTATTTT. It codes for CASSLVLAGTDTQYF.

This clonotype was detected only once. V is TRBV5-1 and J is TRBJ2-3; possible D gene TRBD1, 6 bases. The CDR3 runs 14 residues. Germline V lookup: CDR1 SGHRS, CDR2 YFSETQ. The germline V and J ends were trimmed by 2 bases and 3 bases, with 10 bases remaining between them. The CDR3: CASSLTGWTDTQYF. The DNA of the CDR3 is TGCGCCAGCAGCTTAACAGGGTGGACAGATACGCAGTATTTT.

The chain is built from TRBV5-4 and TRBJ2-4, with 8 bases aligning to TRBD2. V lost 4 bases, J lost 1 base, and 7 bases stayed unmatched. This CDR3 region has 16 residues. Looked up from germline, CDR1 is SGHNT and CDR2 is YYREEE (reference sequence). In DNA form, the CDR3 reads TGTGCCAGCAGCCCGGGAGCGGGGGTGGCCAAAAACATTCAGTACTTC. This translates into CASSPGAGVAKNIQYF. The full variable domain, rest sourced from reference TRBV5-4 and TRBJ2-4, is ETGVTQSPTHLIKTRGQQVTLRCSSQSGHNTVSWYQQALGQGPQFIFQYYREEENGRGNFPPRFSGLQFPNYSSELNVNALELDDSALYLCASSPGAGVAKNIQYFGAGTRLSVL.

This clonotype has a count of ten or more. The V gene is TRBV5-5, the J gene TRBJ1-2; D possibly corresponds to TRBD1 (5 bases). From germline, CDR1 is SGHKS and CDR2 YYEKEE (reference sequence). This CDR3 comprises 15 residues. Trimming shortened V by 2 bases and J by 2 bases, and 13 bases separated the two germline ends. CDR3 sequence reads: CASSFRGGANYGYTF. As DNA, the CDR3 is TGTGCCAGCAGCTTCCGTGGAGGGGCGAACTATGGCTACACCTTC.

There are many counts of this clonotype. The rearrangement links TRBV5-1 to TRBJ1-2; D ambiguous. The CDR3 has 12 amino acids. In germline, CDR1 is SGHRS, CDR2 YFSETQ. Trimming pared 4 bases from V and 10 bases from J, leaving 14 bases between. The CDR3 region is CASSPFERNYTF. CDR3 nucleotide sequence: TGCGCCAGCAGCCCCTTCGAGCGGAACTACACCTTC.